This TCR beta chain derives from a study of blood T cell repertoires in COVID-19. Looking at the study overall: The study drew acute and convalescent COVID-19 samples from the United States, Italy and Spain. T cells, B-cell-depleted T cells, or PBMCs supplied cDNA or gDNA.

In the original workflow: For nucleated cells, counts were estimated from reference gene primer amplification. The protocol was immunoSEQ multiplex PCR, while the TCRdb copy is restricted to in-frame clones and leaves out a portion. Clone size and the V and J calls come from that table; the DNA yielded D and trimming. The data hold 250,000 or so clones, with about four fifths observed a single time. The CDR3 has 11 residues. The V and J ends lost 5 bases and 6 bases respectively, with 5 bases between them. The specimen was peripheral blood. V is TRBV12-3 or TRBV12-4 and J is TRBJ2-1; D gene ambiguous. The clonotype was recovered from a man in his fifties with acute or convalescent COVID-19. The CDR3 DNA is TGTGCCAGCAGTCACATCAATGAGCAGTTCTTC. It specifies CASSHINEQFF.